The TCR beta chain described here comes from a study of shared clonotypes between healthy human individuals (dated by TCRdb to the early 2020s). The study in broad terms: Three men and a couple of women, aged 18 to 49 years, made up the cohort. For each donor, three plates each were used for CD4 naive and CD4 memory, two plates were used for CD8 naive, and one plate was used for CD8 memory. Per donor, leukapheresis produced somewhere between about 0.8 and 9.5 billion PBMCs. To estimate repertoire size and how much clonotypes are shared between individuals, the study performed deep sequencing of blood TCR repertoires from 4 to 6 healthy adults. Different laboratories and diverse techniques were used to prepare libraries and sequence TCR repertoires, to increase sequencing depth and limit assay-specific biases. The investigation overall reported the following: Larger estimated clonotype richness was generally found for naive subsets than for memory subsets. Because the study included a small number of donors, the genetic and exposure-history diversity represented was limited. Compared with non-shared clonotypes, clonotypes shared by all four sorted-subset donors had higher generation probabilities. Based on pairwise subsampling, the degree of clonotype sharing among donors was expected to be affected by sequencing depth. Roughly 5.2% of naive CD4, around 4% of naive CD8, around 2.3% of memory CD4, and 0.4% of memory CD8 clonotypes were shared across a few donors. Even with the large sequencing depth, rarefaction of the sorted-subset datasets indicated that sequencing was incomplete. Sampling was limited to blood, and TCR repertoires in tissue likely differ from TCR repertoires in blood.

The germline V gene (reference sequence) supplies CDR1 MNHEY and CDR2 SMNVEV. At the junction V is shortened by 1 base and J by 5 bases; bases outside the gene matches: 9. Spanning cysteine to phenylalanine, the CDR3 consists of 16 amino acids. Of all the DNA, just the CDR3 is kept, 48 bases in frame from base 1. For the CD8 naive samples, CD45RO-negative cells were positively selected for CCR7, yielding a CD45RA+CCR7+ population from which TemRA cells were excluded. The donors were healthy, HIV-negative adults with no recently reported acute infections or vaccinations. Every donor was a Caucasian adult living in Nashville, Tennessee, USA. Blood was collected by leukapheresis, and PBMCs were isolated by Ficoll-Histopaque density gradient centrifugation and then cryopreserved in liquid nitrogen vapor phase. Analytical flow cytometry was used to check the purity and quantity of each magnetically sorted T cell population. Genomic DNA was isolated from every sorted fraction and measured by UV absorbance on a Nanodrop 2000c.

Using the deep immunoSEQ assay, TCR CDR3 regions were amplified from genomic DNA by multiplex PCR. Extracted genomic DNA from each cell subset was spread evenly across all wells of several immunoSEQ 96-well plates, with each plate serving as a replicate. For sorted subsets, each replicate PCR was loaded with about 0.2 ug genomic DNA, equivalent to 25,000 to 35,000 T cell genomes. Purified libraries were quantified with a Qubit 3.0 fluorometer, sized on a Bioanalyzer 2100, and re-quantified with the KAPA Library Quantification kit. Every immunoSEQ 96-well plate was sequenced on a separate single-read 150-cycle Illumina NextSeq 550 flow cell. Under the source paper's analysis protocol: The immunoSEQ output contained only junctional sequences without quality scores, so filtering could not match that applied to full-length reads. To assign V/J genes and CDR3, sequences were annotated using PyIR, a Python wrapper for IgBLAST v1.9, with IMGT germline references. Reads with weak V/J assignments (E-value above 1e-6), missing CDR3, stop codons, out-of-frame junctions, or ambiguous translated residues were removed. A V3J clonotype was defined by an identical inferred V gene, J gene, and CDR3 amino acid sequence. To compute the percentage overlap between repertoires, the number of shared unique clonotypes was divided by the size of the smaller repertoire. Repertoire richness was assessed with RTK rarefaction, the Chao1 estimator, and Recon v2.1 estimates of unobserved clonotypes. OLGA was used to compute generation probabilities for all TCRbeta clonotypes that the gDNA method yielded from a handful of donors. Not all clones reach the TCRdb copy of this immuneACCESS table, which keeps in-frame sequences only. Checked studies attribute under half of the gap to unresolved V genes and leave the rest unexplained. That table furnishes V, J and clone size, whereas the DNA furnished D and trimming. This sample has about 2.2 million clones in its table, and over 85% of those were observed once. Together, the top ten hold roughly 1.7% of the sample.

The count of this clone is one. No antigen is known for it. It has no much larger one-base neighbor in the sample; base qualities were not kept. The source material was naive CD8+ T cells from PBMCs. This specimen's cell subset or site label, per the study, means: CD45RA+CCR7+. The origin of this receptor is a man younger than 35 in good health. Some clones in this sample may be carry-over from other donors' samples. The V and J segments used are TRBV27 and TRBJ2-7, with 9 middle bases fitting TRBD2. Read as DNA, the sequence is TGTGCCAGCAGTTTATTAGTGGGACTAGCTCCCGACGAGCAGTACTTC. It encodes CASSLLVGLAPDEQYF.